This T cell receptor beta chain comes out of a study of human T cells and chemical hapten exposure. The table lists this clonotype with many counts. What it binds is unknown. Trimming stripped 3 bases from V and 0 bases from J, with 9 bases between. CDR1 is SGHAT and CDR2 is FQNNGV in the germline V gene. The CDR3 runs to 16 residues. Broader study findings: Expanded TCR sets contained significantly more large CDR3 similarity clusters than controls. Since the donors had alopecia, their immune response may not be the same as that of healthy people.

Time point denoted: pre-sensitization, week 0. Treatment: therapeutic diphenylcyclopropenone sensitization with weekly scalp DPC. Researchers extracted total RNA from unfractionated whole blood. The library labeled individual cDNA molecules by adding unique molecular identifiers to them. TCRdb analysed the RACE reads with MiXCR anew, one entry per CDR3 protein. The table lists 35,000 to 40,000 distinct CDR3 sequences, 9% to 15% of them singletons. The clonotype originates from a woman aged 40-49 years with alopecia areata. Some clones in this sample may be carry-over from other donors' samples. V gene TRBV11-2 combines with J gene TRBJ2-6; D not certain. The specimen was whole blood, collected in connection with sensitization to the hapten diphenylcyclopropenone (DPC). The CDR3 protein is CASSFPRGSGANVLTF. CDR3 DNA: TGTGCCAGCAGCTTCCCTCGAGGCTCTGGGGCCAACGTCCTGACTTTC. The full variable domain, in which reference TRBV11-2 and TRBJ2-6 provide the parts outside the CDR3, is EAGVAQSPRYKIIEKRQSVAFWCNPISGHATLYWYQQILGQGPKLLIQFQNNGVVDDSQLPKDRFSAERLKGVDSTLKIQPAKLEDSAVYLCASSFPRGSGANVLTFGAGSRLTVL.